Following are 5 T cell receptor beta chains from one sample sequenced in a study of T cell responses to AZD1222 COVID-19 vaccine. The repertoire was sequenced with immunoSEQ multiplex PCR; TCRdb's copy has only in-frame clones and lacks some. In total, the table holds around 150,000 clones. Sequenced sample: peripheral blood. These receptors came from an adult in good health.

The chain links TRBV5-1 to TRBJ1-2; D is perhaps TRBD1 (5 bases). CDR1 and CDR2 from the germline V gene are SGHRS and YFSETQ. V gave up 9 bases and J gave up 4 bases, with 19 bases separating them. The CDR3 has 14 residues. The CDR3 reads CATRADPRIYGYTF. The DNA of the CDR3 is TGCGCCACCAGGGCGGACCCGAGGATCTATGGCTACACCTTC.

The chain links TRBV5-1 to TRBJ2-1; TRBD1 agrees at 11 bases. The V and J ends lost 4 bases and 7 bases, in that order; junction bases with no gene match: 13. CDR3 size: 17 residues. Germline V gives CDR1 SGHRS, CDR2 YFSETQ. The DNA of the CDR3 is TGCGCCAGCAGCAGGGACCCCGGACAGGGGGCGAGAAATGAGCAGTTCTTC. The encoded protein is CASSRDPGQGARNEQFF.

The chain has TRBV19 and TRBJ2-7; no clear D gene. The germline V gene has CDR1 LNHDA and CDR2 SQIVND (reference sequence). With 4 bases removed from V and 0 bases from J, the gap between germline ends came to 10 bases. This CDR3 is 14 amino acids long. CDR3 nucleotides: TGTGCCAGTAGTAGCAATGCCCTCTCCTACGAGCAGTACTTC. Residues: CASSSNALSYEQYF.

The rearrangement joins TRBV10-3 to TRBJ1-1; maybe TRBD1 (6 bases). CDR1 is ENHRY and CDR2 is SYGVKD in the germline V gene. V lost 6 bases and J lost 1, with 18 bases in between. This CDR3 region has 16 residues. The CDR3 DNA sequence: TGTGCCATCAGAAGAGACACACAGGGAACGAACACTGAAGCTTTCTTT. Amino acid sequence: CAIRRDTQGTNTEAFF.

The J gene is TRBJ2-5, the V gene TRBV19; D not certain. Deletions cut 5 bases from V and 0 bases from J, with 7 bases between. Germline lookup yields CDR1 LNHDA and CDR2 SQIVND (reference sequence). CDR3 length: 13 residues. The CDR3, as DNA: TGTGCCAGTAGTGTACGGAACCAAGAGACCCAGTACTTC. Protein: CASSVRNQETQYF.